The 30 T cell receptor beta chains given below trace back to one sample, sequenced in a study of blood T cell repertoires in COVID-19 (dated by TCRdb to 2020 to 2022). Libraries were made using the immunoSEQ multiplex PCR assay. TCRdb took over this immuneACCESS table, retaining in-frame rearrangements with V and J assigned. Such tables are incomplete; in checked studies, under half of the missing clones stem from an unresolved V gene, and the remainder is unexplained. A total of roughly 500,000 clones appear in this sample, 89% of them only once. The ten largest clones take up 0.75% to 0.9% of the sample. Source material: peripheral blood. The source is a young man with COVID-19, enrolled during active disease.

This chain links TRBV29-1 with TRBJ2-5; 7 bases are shared with TRBD2. With 5 bases clipped from V and 2 bases from J, the junction kept 2 bases outside the gene matches. The germline gives CDR1 SQVTM, CDR2 ANQGSEA. The CDR3 is 12 residues long. The CDR3 loop reads CSVWGGQETQYF. CDR3 nucleotides: TGCAGCGTTTGGGGGGGACAAGAGACCCAGTACTTC.

V is TRBV12-3 or TRBV12-4 and J is TRBJ1-6, with 7 bases that match TRBD1. V lost 5 bases, J lost 8 bases, and 3 bases stayed unmatched. The CDR3 extends over 13 amino acids. The CDR3 region is CASSVGTDSPLHF. CDR3 in DNA: TGTGCCAGCAGTGTCGGGACAGATTCACCCCTCCACTTT.

This chain uses TRBV6-5 with TRBJ2-7; D is unresolved. TRBJ2-5 explains the end of the DNA better; the J call may be wrong. CDR1 and CDR2 from the germline V gene are MNHEY and SVGAGI. CDR3 length: 14 amino acids. CDR3 protein: CASSDVRIQETQYF. The DNA for the CDR3 is TGTGCCAGCAGCGACGTGAGGATACAAGAGACCCAGTACTTC.

This chain links TRBV2 with TRBJ2-1; the match to TRBD2 covers 13 bases. V trimming: 7 bases; J trimming: 0 bases; junction bases outside the gene matches: 15. The germline CDR1 and CDR2 sequences are SNHLY and FYNNEI. CDR3 size: 20 residues. The CDR3 coding sequence is TGTGCCAGCAATACATTCCCGGGACTAGCGGGGCGTTCCTCCTACAATGAGCAGTTCTTC. This codes for CASNTFPGLAGRSSYNEQFF.

This clone was counted a single time. The V and J genes are TRBV29-1 and TRBJ2-1; 9 bases are a match to TRBD1. V shed 8 bases, J shed 0 bases, and the junction held 14 bases outside the gene matches. Germline V CDR1 and CDR2: SQVTM, ANQGSEA. This CDR3 contains 17 residues. The CDR3 region has the DNA TGCAGCTCGAGGGGACAGGGTTTCTTAAGCTCCTACAATGAGCAGTTCTTC. Encoded protein: CSSRGQGFLSSYNEQFF.

This clone has a single count. Other DNA sequences of this sample code for an identical CDR3. The chain joins TRBV5-4 to TRBJ2-5, with a weak D call TRBD1 (7 bases). The V and J ends lost 3 bases and 5 bases respectively, with 14 bases between them. Germline V gene data show CDR1 as SGHNT and CDR2 as YYREEE (reference sequence). The CDR3 consists of 14 residues. Written as DNA, the CDR3 is TGTGCCAGCAGCTCAGCAGGGGGGAGGGAGACCCAGTACTTC. Its translation: CASSSAGGRETQYF.

This clone was detected once. J is TRBJ2-1 and V is TRBV18, with TRBD2 matching over 14 bases. Germline V gene data show CDR1 as KGHSH and CDR2 as LQKENI. The CDR3 is 18 amino acids. The junction had 10 bases not matched to a gene; V was cut back by 5 bases and J by 4 bases. Written as DNA, the CDR3 is TGTGCCAGCTCATCGGGACTAGCGGGAGTCACGGGGTACAATGAGCAGTTCTTC. Residues: CASSSGLAGVTGYNEQFF.

The V call is TRBV7-9, the J call TRBJ2-5; maybe TRBD2 (5 bases). V was trimmed by 8 bases and J by 4 bases, leaving 14 bases between them. Germline V lookup: CDR1 SEHNR, CDR2 FQNEAQ (reference sequence). This CDR3 is 13 amino acids long. The CDR3 DNA reads as TGTGCCAGCGGCTCGGGAAATCGAGAGACCCAGTACTTC. Protein product: CASGSGNRETQYF.

The chain joins TRBV5-4 to TRBJ1-2; 10 nucleotides match TRBD1. The CDR3 contains 15 residues. With V trimmed by 4 bases and J by 6 bases, 9 bases remained unmatched. Germline V gene data show CDR1 as SGHNT and CDR2 as YYREEE (reference sequence). This chain's CDR3 is CASSTRDRGRHGYTF. The CDR3 DNA reads as TGTGCCAGCAGCACCCGGGACAGGGGAAGACATGGCTACACCTTC.

V gene TRBV2 combines with J gene TRBJ2-7; D not resolved. This CDR3 spans 14 amino acids. Germline V lookup: CDR1 SNHLY, CDR2 FYNNEI. V lost 4 bases, J lost 3 bases, and 13 bases lay in between. CDR3 DNA sequence: TGTGCCAGCAGTGTTGGTCTATCGCTCTACGAGCAGTACTTC. Amino acid sequence: CASSVGLSLYEQYF.

The J gene is TRBJ2-7, the V gene TRBV29-1, with D possibly being TRBD2 (5 bases). Germline V gene sequence: CDR1 SQVTM, CDR2 ANQGSEA. Trimming took 4 bases from V and 3 from J, leaving 10 bases between them. This CDR3 has 12 amino acids. CDR3 residues: CSVGRDDYEQYF. As DNA, the CDR3 is TGCAGCGTTGGTCGGGATGACTACGAGCAGTACTTC.

This sequence joins TRBV11-2 and TRBJ1-5; D ambiguous. This CDR3 is 13 amino acids long. Germline V gene sequence: CDR1 SGHAT, CDR2 FQNNGV. V lost 1 base and J lost 5, with 6 bases in between. CDR3 sequence: CASSLVAYQPQHF. The CDR3, as DNA: TGTGCCAGCAGCTTAGTAGCTTATCAGCCCCAGCATTTT.

The J gene is TRBJ1-3, the V gene TRBV2; tentative D call: TRBD1 (5 bases). This CDR3 has 16 amino acids. CDR1 SNHLY and CDR2 FYNNEI come from the germline V gene. V dropped 3 bases and J dropped 0 bases, with 12 bases sitting between them. In nucleotides, the CDR3 is TGTGCCAGCAGTGATCAGGGTCCTCACTCTGGAAACACCATATATTTT. This codes for CASSDQGPHSGNTIYF.

J is TRBJ2-1 and V is TRBV9; weak D call: TRBD1 (6 bases). The ends were cut back, 2 bases at V and 0 bases at J, with 12 bases in the middle. The CDR3 contains 16 residues. CDR1 and CDR2 (germline): SGDLS, YYNGEE. The CDR3 region is CASSVVGAGSYNEQFF. The CDR3 bases are TGTGCCAGCAGCGTCGTGGGGGCGGGCTCCTACAATGAGCAGTTCTTC.

CDR3 in DNA: TGTGCCAGCAGCCCCCGCGTAGGCGGGAGCGGGGAGACCCAGTACTTC. Translating gives CASSPRVGGSGETQYF. The genes are TRBV7-9 and TRBJ2-5, with TRBD2 matching over 7 bases. Germline V gene lookup returns CDR1 SEHNR and CDR2 FQNEAQ (reference sequence). J gave up 5 bases and V 5 bases, and 14 bases lay outside the gene matches. The CDR3 consists of 16 residues. Full variable domain (missing parts from reference TRBV7-9 and TRBJ2-5): DTGVSQNPRHKITKRGQNVTFRCDPISEHNRLYWYRQTLGQGPEFLTYFQNEAQLEKSRLLSDRFSAERPKGSFSTLEIQRTEQGDSAMYLCASSPRVGGSGETQYFGPGTRLLVL.

The chain carries TRBV28 and TRBJ2-7, with 9 bases fitting TRBD1. This CDR3 has 15 amino acids. Trimming at V came to 5 bases and at J to 5 bases, leaving 10 bases not matched to a gene. Germline V gives CDR1 MDHEN, CDR2 SYDVKM. The CDR3 reads CASSPSTGGKNEQYF. The CDR3 nucleotides are TGTGCCAGCAGTCCCTCGACAGGGGGGAAGAACGAGCAGTACTTC. Using reference TRBV28 and TRBJ2-7 for the parts outside the CDR3, the full variable domain is DVKVTQSSRYLVKRTGEKVFLECVQDMDHENMFWYRQDPGLGLRLIYFSYDVKMKEKGDIPEGYSVSREKKERFSLILESASTNQTSMYLCASSPSTGGKNEQYFGPGTRLTVT.

The chain has TRBV6-5 and TRBJ2-5; tentative D call: TRBD2 (5 bases). Germline assignment: CDR1 MNHEY and CDR2 SVGAGI. The V and J ends lost 7 bases and 5 bases respectively, with 14 bases between them. The CDR3 contains 13 residues. This chain's CDR3 is CASNLRGSETQYF. CDR3 sequence (DNA): TGTGCCAGCAATTTACGGGGTTCGGAGACCCAGTACTTC.

In nucleotides, the CDR3 is TGTGCCAGCAGTGACATAGGGGGCCCAACCGGGGAGCTGTTTTTT. Its protein product is CASSDIGGPTGELFF. V and J are TRBV6-4 and TRBJ2-2; 7 bases fit TRBD1. CDR1 MRHNA and CDR2 SNTAGT come from the germline V gene. J was trimmed by 5 bases and V by 2 bases; bases with no gene match: 5. This CDR3 comprises 15 residues.

This chain connects TRBV1 to TRBJ2-2; the D segment call TRBD1 is taken from the table without a DNA check. TRBV1 is classified as a pseudogene. The CDR3 has 18 residues. CDR3 protein: CTSSQDRKQGIYTGELFF. The CDR3, as DNA: TGCACCAGCAGCCAAGATCGAAAGCAGGGGATATACACCGGGGAGCTGTTTTTT.

The J gene is TRBJ2-7, the V gene TRBV30; 11 bases line up with TRBD1. This CDR3 has 15 amino acids. Germline V gene sequence: CDR1 GTSNPN, CDR2 SVGIG (reference sequence). The V segment lost 4 bases and the J segment 7 bases; nucleotides outside the gene matches: 12. The CDR3 nucleotides read TGTGCCTGGACCATCGTAGGGACAGGGGGTCTAGAGCAGTACTTC. It yields the protein CAWTIVGTGGLEQYF.

This chain links TRBV3-1 (or the pseudogene TRBV3-2) with TRBJ2-7, with D unclear. Germline assignment: CDR1 LGHDT and CDR2 YNNKEL (reference sequence). The CDR3 covers 14 residues. Trimming stripped 1 base from V and 3 bases from J, with 10 bases between. Written as DNA, the CDR3 is TGTGCCAGCAGCCAAGCCGGCGGAAACTACGAGCAGTACTTC. Amino acids: CASSQAGGNYEQYF.

This chain links TRBV9 with TRBJ2-2; TRBD2 might be the D (6 bases). Trimming left V 4 bases short and J 5 bases short, with 15 bases between. Per the germline V gene, CDR1 is SGDLS and CDR2 is YYNGEE. The CDR3 loop spans 15 amino acids. As DNA, the CDR3 is TGTGCCAGCAGCCCAAGGACTATTTTTACCGGGGAGCTGTTTTTT. Protein product: CASSPRTIFTGELFF.

This chain joins TRBV5-4 and TRBJ2-6, with D possibly matching TRBD2 (7 bases). The V and J ends lost 4 bases and 4 bases respectively, with 15 bases between them. There are 16 residues in the CDR3. Germline lookup yields CDR1 SGHNT and CDR2 YYREEE (reference sequence). In nucleotides, the CDR3 is TGTGCCAGCAGCCTCGCGGGGGCGGTAGGGGCCAACGTCCTGACTTTC. As protein: CASSLAGAVGANVLTF.

The CDR3 DNA reads TGTGCCAGCAGTCCTACGGGGGGGTTCACAGATACGCAGTATTTT. This sequence encodes CASSPTGGFTDTQYF. The gene calls are TRBV27 and TRBJ2-3; 8 bases map to TRBD2. The V gene end was trimmed by 5 bases and the J gene end by 2 bases; junction bases not matched to a gene: 6. The CDR3 consists of 15 residues. CDR1 and CDR2 (germline): MNHEY, SMNVEV (reference sequence).

V usage is TRBV14 and J usage is TRBJ2-5; TRBD2 matches 9 bases. Germline loops: CDR1 SGHDN, CDR2 FVKESK. This CDR3 is 15 amino acids long. The junction had 6 bases not matched to a gene; V was cut back by 3 bases and J by 4 bases. CDR3 sequence reads: CASSQFSGSRETQYF. CDR3 DNA: TGTGCCAGCAGCCAGTTTAGCGGGAGTAGAGAGACCCAGTACTTC.

V usage is TRBV7-9 and J usage is TRBJ1-1; D unclear. CDR3 length equals 14 residues. The germline CDR1 and CDR2 sequences are SEHNR and FQNEAQ (reference sequence). Trimming took off 1 base at V and 5 bases at J, with 11 bases between the two ends. The CDR3 region has the DNA TGTGCCAGCAGCTTAGTAAGAGCATCGACTGAAGCTTTCTTT. This gives the protein CASSLVRASTEAFF.

This clone was picked up one time. V gene TRBV7-3 combines with J gene TRBJ2-2, with 10 bases identical to TRBD2. Looked up from germline, CDR1 is SGHTA and CDR2 is FQGTGA. Trimming removed 4 bases from V and 3 bases from J; junction bases left unmatched: 8. This CDR3 is 17 amino acids long. The CDR3 region is CASSSQPGLADTGELFF. Here the CDR3 DNA reads TGTGCCAGCAGCTCTCAGCCCGGACTAGCGGACACCGGGGAGCTGTTTTTT.

The rearrangement joins TRBV5-8 to TRBJ2-7; 7 bases align to TRBD2. Germline loops: CDR1 SGHTS, CDR2 YDEGEE. After removal of 0 bases from V and 8 bases from J, the junction contained 11 bases not matched to a gene. The CDR3 contains 15 residues. The CDR3 DNA reads TGTGCCAGCAGCTTGGCAGGGACTACCAATAGTCAGCAGTACTTC. This encodes CASSLAGTTNSQQYF.

The chain couples TRBV3-1 (or the pseudogene TRBV3-2) to TRBJ2-5, with 8 bases that match TRBD2. This CDR3 spans 15 amino acids. V was pared by 0 bases and J by 4 bases, with 4 bases of the junction left unmatched. In germline, CDR1 is LGHDT, CDR2 YNNKEL (reference sequence). The CDR3 DNA reads as TGTGCCAGCAGCCAAGATGAGCGGGGGAGAGAGACCCAGTACTTC. Its translation: CASSQDERGRETQYF.

The chain recombines TRBV3-1 (or the pseudogene TRBV3-2) with TRBJ2-7; D call uncertain. V shed 4 bases and J shed 0 bases, with 4 bases lying between them. Germline V CDR1 and CDR2: LGHDT, YNNKEL (reference sequence). CDR3 length: 12 residues. DNA for the CDR3: TGTGCCAGCAGCCTATCCTCCTACGAGCAGTACTTC. It translates to CASSLSSYEQYF.